Listed here are 23 T cell receptor beta chains from one sample, sequenced in a study of T cells in Graves' hyperthyroidism and ophthalmopathy (dated by TCRdb to about 2019). Receptors were amplified or captured by multiplex PCR. For sequencing, an Illumina HiSeq 2000 was employed. TCR beta CDR3 regions were amplified from RNA transcripts. For the first round of RT-PCR on the TCR CDR3, the HTBI primer set was used together with the Qiagen OneStep RT-PCR kit. The public reads were run again by TCRdb, first through fastp at Q25 and then through MiXCR, and only productive beta chains were kept. Under each unique CDR3 protein, matching rows form one entry showing the most common genes and DNA. A total of 400,000 to 500,000 distinct CDR3 sequences appear in this sample, around 14% of them only once. The ten largest clones take up less than 20% of the sample. The sequenced sample consisted of blood. These receptors were obtained from a young woman with Graves' hyperthyroidism.

This clonotype has a count of ten or more. This sequence joins TRBV7-3 and TRBJ2-3, with D possibly called TRBD1 or TRBD2 (6 bases each). V lost 1 base and J 3 bases, leaving 11 bases between the germline ends. Germline V gene lookup returns CDR1 SGHTA and CDR2 FQGTGA. There are 15 residues in the CDR3. The CDR3 region is CASSLRGGSTDTQYF. In DNA, the CDR3 is TGTGCCAGCAGCTTAAGAGGGGGGTCAACAGATACGCAGTATTTT.

This clonotype was observed a few times. The CDR3 spells CASGSLAGVDEQFF. CDR3 DNA: TGTGCCAGCGGTAGTCTAGCGGGAGTAGATGAGCAGTTCTTC. The V and J genes are TRBV3-1 and TRBJ2-1; 10 nucleotides match TRBD2. The CDR3 extends over 14 amino acids. From germline, CDR1 is LGHDT and CDR2 YNNKEL (reference sequence). The V segment lost 8 bases and the J segment 8 bases; nucleotides outside the gene matches: 9.

This clonotype was picked up many times. The chain carries TRBV27 and TRBJ2-3; D perhaps matches TRBD2 (5 bases). Per germline, CDR1 MNHEY and CDR2 SMNVEV (reference sequence). The CDR3 runs 14 residues. The germline V and J ends were trimmed by 7 bases and 6 bases, with 17 bases remaining between them. The CDR3 DNA follows: TGTGCCAGCAAAGTCATCCGGGGATCGGATACGCAGTATTTT. Residues: CASKVIRGSDTQYF.

This clonotype was observed a handful of times. Germline and junction disagree at one end, which may indicate a read error. This CDR3 reads CASSPGLYTGTQYF. The DNA of the CDR3 is TGTGCCAGCAGCCCTGGACTTTACACAGGTACGCAGTATTTT. The chain combines TRBV7-3 with TRBJ2-3; tentatively, D is TRBD1 or TRBD2 (5 bases each). The length of the CDR3 is 14 residues. The germline V gene has CDR1 SGHTA and CDR2 FQGTGA.

This clonotype was detected ten times or more. This chain connects TRBV5-1 to TRBJ2-4; 7 positions agree with TRBD1. V lost 4 bases, J lost 10 bases, and 8 bases stayed unmatched. The CDR3 runs to 13 residues. The germline CDR1 and CDR2 sequences are SGHRS and YFSETQ. CDR3 loop: CASSADGQAIQYF. Written as DNA, the CDR3 is TGCGCCAGCAGCGCAGACGGACAGGCTATTCAGTACTTC.

This chain uses TRBV6-1 with TRBJ2-5, with D perhaps being TRBD1 or TRBD2 (8 bases each). From germline, CDR1 is MNHNS and CDR2 SASEGT. Between the trimmed V and J ends, which lost 6 bases and 5 bases, there was a span of 19 bases. The CDR3 runs to 15 residues. CDR3 protein: CASSVDRGLGETQYF. In DNA, the CDR3 is TGTGCCAGCAGCGTTGACAGGGGACTAGGGGAGACCCAGTACTTC.

This clonotype was observed many times. The V gene is TRBV12-3 or TRBV12-4, the J gene TRBJ2-5; D remains ambiguous. Between the trimmed V and J ends, which lost 5 bases and 5 bases, there was a span of 6 bases. This CDR3 region has 11 residues. CDR3 in amino acids: CASSQTETQYF. The DNA for the CDR3 is TGTGCCAGCAGTCAAACGGAGACCCAGTACTTC.

In this sample, this clonotype turned up many times. The chain joins TRBV6-1 to TRBJ2-3; 8 bases fit TRBD2. With V trimmed by 7 bases and J by 2 bases, 5 bases remained unmatched. CDR1 and CDR2 from the germline V gene are MNHNS and SASEGT. The CDR3 spans 14 residues. The CDR3 loop reads CASTIAGPTDTQYF. The CDR3 nucleotides are TGTGCCAGCACGATAGCGGGACCCACAGATACGCAGTATTTT.

This clonotype was seen ten or more times. This chain connects TRBV7-8 to TRBJ2-3; no definite D call. V was clipped by 5 bases and J by 4 bases, with 10 bases between them. Germline V gives CDR1 SGHVS, CDR2 FQNEAQ. This CDR3 has 13 residues. The CDR3 reads CASSPRWADTQYF. The CDR3 nucleotides read TGTGCCAGCAGCCCGAGGTGGGCAGATACGCAGTATTTT.

The rearrangement joins TRBV20-1 to TRBJ2-3; TRBD2 is a possible D gene (7 bases). V was shortened by 3 bases and J by 0 bases, with 16 bases between the two germline ends. The germline V gene encodes CDR1 DFQATT and CDR2 SNEGSKA (reference sequence). The CDR3 is 16 amino acids. CDR3 sequence reads: CSASNYREGSTDTQYF. CDR3 nucleotides: TGCAGTGCTAGCAATTACAGGGAGGGGAGCACAGATACGCAGTATTTT.

This clonotype has at least ten counts. V usage is TRBV10-3 and J usage is TRBJ2-2, with 8 bases fitting TRBD1. CDR3 length: 15 amino acids. V lost 6 bases to trimming and J lost 4 bases; unmatched junction nucleotides: 7. In germline, CDR1 is ENHRY, CDR2 SYGVKD. The CDR3 DNA follows: TGTGCCATCAGGCTCCCGGACAGGGTCACCGGGGAGCTGTTTTTT. This encodes CAIRLPDRVTGELFF.

This clonotype was counted at least ten times. J is TRBJ2-4 and V is TRBV5-1; TRBD1 might be the D (6 bases). V shed 2 bases and J shed 4 bases, with 13 bases lying between them. The CDR3 contains 15 residues. CDR1 and CDR2 (germline): SGHRS, YFSETQ. The CDR3 nucleotides read TGCGCCAGCAGCTTACAGGGAGTGATAAAAAACATTCAGTACTTC. It specifies CASSLQGVIKNIQYF.

This clonotype was seen repeatedly, ten times or more. This chain links TRBV11-2 with TRBJ2-1, with 10 bases that match TRBD2. The CDR3 covers 13 residues. In germline, CDR1 is SGHAT, CDR2 FQNNGV. Trimming at V came to 6 bases and at J to 7 bases, leaving 3 bases not matched to a gene. The CDR3 DNA is TGTGCCAGCAGACTAGCGGGACGGAATGAGCAGTTCTTC. Its translation: CASRLAGRNEQFF.

This clonotype has at least ten counts. The gene calls are TRBV27 and TRBJ1-5; D ambiguous. The V gene lost 1 base and the J gene lost 7 bases, with 14 bases spanning the gap. Germline V gene lookup returns CDR1 MNHEY and CDR2 SMNVEV (reference sequence). This CDR3 contains 15 residues. The CDR3 region is CASSLFRGHDQPQHF. Here the CDR3 DNA reads TGTGCCAGCAGTTTATTCCGCGGGCACGACCAGCCCCAGCATTTT.

This clonotype was observed many times. The V call is TRBV18, the J call TRBJ2-7, with 13 bases identical to TRBD2. Unmatched junction bases numbered 6, after V lost 3 bases and J lost 7 bases. CDR1 and CDR2 (germline): KGHSH, LQKENI. CDR3 length equals 15 residues. The CDR3 DNA reads as TGTGCCAGCTCACCGGCTACTAGCGGGAGGGGAGAGCAGTACTTC. Translated: CASSPATSGRGEQYF.

This clonotype was picked up many times. CDR3 sequence reads: CASSFKGKEKLFF. The CDR3 coding sequence is TGTGCCAGCAGCTTCAAGGGAAAAGAAAAACTGTTTTTT. This chain uses TRBV7-2 with TRBJ1-4; D ambiguous. The germline gives CDR1 SGHTA, CDR2 FQGNSA. The CDR3 runs to 13 residues. V lost 3 bases and J 8 bases, leaving 10 bases between the germline ends.

In this sample, this clonotype turned up many times. The chain is built from TRBV24-1 and TRBJ2-5, with TRBD2 identical over 7 bases. V gave up 0 bases and J gave up 3 bases; unmatched junction bases: 3. The germline CDR1 and CDR2 sequences are KGHDR and SFDVKD. The CDR3 runs to 15 residues. This chain's CDR3 is CATSDLQAGKETQYF. The CDR3, as DNA: TGTGCCACCAGTGATTTGCAAGCGGGAAAAGAGACCCAGTACTTC.

There are many counts of this clonotype. The genes are TRBV3-1 and TRBJ1-1; the match to TRBD1 covers 8 bases. The CDR3 is 14 residues long. Germline trimming cut 6 bases from V and 1 base from J; bases unmatched to any gene: 4. CDR1 is LGHDT, CDR2 YNNKEL, per germline (reference sequence). The CDR3 DNA sequence: TGTGCCAGCAGTGACGGACAGGGGAACACTGAAGCTTTCTTT. Encoded protein: CASSDGQGNTEAFF.

This clonotype has ten or more counts. The gene calls are TRBV12-3 or TRBV12-4 and TRBJ1-1; tentatively, D is TRBD1 (6 bases). The CDR3 totals 13 residues. V gave up 6 bases and J gave up 1 base, with 9 bases separating them. The CDR3 protein is CASRGTTNTEAFF. DNA of the CDR3: TGTGCCAGCAGAGGGACAACGAACACTGAAGCTTTCTTT.

This clonotype has ten or more counts. A read error may account for a junction end that differs from germline. The chain uses TRBV5-1 and TRBJ2-5, with D possibly matching TRBD1 (5 bases). The CDR3 sequence is 13 residues long. In germline, CDR1 is SGHRS, CDR2 YFSETQ. The CDR3 sequence: CASSAGHQETQYF. DNA for the CDR3: TGTGCCAGCAGTGCAGGGCACCAAGAGACCCAGTACTTC.

In its sample, this clonotype was seen a few times. The chain links TRBV19 to TRBJ1-5; D is unclear. Germline values: CDR1 LNHDA, CDR2 SQIVND (reference sequence). This CDR3 has 15 amino acids. The germline V and J ends were trimmed by 3 bases and 3 bases, with 12 bases remaining between them. The CDR3 is CASSITATFNQPQHF. In DNA, the CDR3 is TGTGCCAGTAGTATCACGGCAACTTTCAATCAGCCCCAGCATTTT.

Details on this clonotype: A read error may explain this, as a much larger clone is one base away. This chain links TRBV7-9 with TRBJ1-6, with D uncertain. Germline-derived CDR1 and CDR2 are SEHNR and FQNEAQ (reference sequence). There are 14 residues in the CDR3. V lost 1 base and J lost 5, with 6 bases in between. The CDR3 reads CASSLVVNNSPLHF. DNA for the CDR3: TGTGCCAGCAGCTTAGTGGTGAATAATTCACCCCTCCACTTT.

This clonotype was picked up a small number of times. The rearrangement uses TRBV10-3 and TRBJ1-5; 8 nucleotides agree with TRBD1. CDR1 and CDR2 from the germline V gene are ENHRY and SYGVKD. This CDR3 is 15 amino acids long. Germline trimming cut 6 bases from V and 4 bases from J; bases unmatched to any gene: 8. CDR3 DNA: TGTGCCATCAGCCAACTGGACAGGGTTAATCAGCCCCAGCATTTT. Protein: CAISQLDRVNQPQHF.